This T cell receptor beta chain is from a study of T-cell reconstitution after alpha-beta-depleted transplantation in children. This clonotype was picked up many times. The V gene end was trimmed by 1 base and the J gene end by 4 bases; junction bases not matched to a gene: 6. Germline-derived CDR1 and CDR2 are SGHRS and YFSETQ. CDR3 length equals 15 residues. Unique molecular identifiers were incorporated when the TCRbeta library was constructed. TCRdb re-called the PCR reads with MiXCR, one entry per CDR3 protein. The sample yields some 590,000 distinct CDR3 sequences, over 9.5% seen once. The clonotype comes from a human donor who donated a stem cell graft to a child with acute myeloid leukemia. The chain recombines TRBV5-1 with TRBJ2-7, with 9 nucleotides matching TRBD1. Sequences were derived from PBMCs from the stem cell graft donor, sampled from the stem cell graft. Here the CDR3 reads CASSLNRGQRYEQYF. The DNA for the CDR3 is TGCGCCAGCAGCTTGAACAGGGGGCAAAGGTACGAGCAGTACTTC.